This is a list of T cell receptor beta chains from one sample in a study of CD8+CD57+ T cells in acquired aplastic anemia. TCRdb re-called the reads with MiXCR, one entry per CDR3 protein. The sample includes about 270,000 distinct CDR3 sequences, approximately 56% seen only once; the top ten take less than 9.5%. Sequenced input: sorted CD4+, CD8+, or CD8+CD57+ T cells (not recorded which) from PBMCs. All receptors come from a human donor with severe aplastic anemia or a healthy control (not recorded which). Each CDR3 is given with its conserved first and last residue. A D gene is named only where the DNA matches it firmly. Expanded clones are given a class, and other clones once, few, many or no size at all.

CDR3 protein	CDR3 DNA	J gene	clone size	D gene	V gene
CSVQPVQGSYEQYF	TGCAGCGTCCAGCCGGTGCAGGGCAGCTACGAGCAGTACTTC	TRBJ2-7	.	.	TRBV29-1
CSARSRDRDPYGYTF	TGCAGTGCTAGGAGCCGGGACAGGGATCCTTATGGCTACACCTTC	TRBJ1-2	many	TRBD1	TRBV20-1
CSARQGRPGELFF	TGCAGTGCTAGACAGGGGAGGCCCGGGGAGCTGTTTTTT	TRBJ2-2	few	.	TRBV20-1
CASSVDGTEAYEQYF	TGTGCCAGCAGCGTGGACGGGACAGAAGCCTACGAGCAGTACTTC	TRBJ2-7	.	TRBD1	TRBV9
CASSLRTGGDTEALF	TGTGCCAGCAGCCTGCGGACAGGGGGGGACACTGAAGCTCTCTTT	TRBJ1-1	.	TRBD1	TRBV14
CATGWTGTNNEQFF	TGTGCCACAGGGTGGACAGGGACCAACAATGAGCAGTTCTTC	TRBJ2-1	once	TRBD1	TRBV9
CASSLRLGAGGETQYF	TGTGCCAGCAGTTTACGGTTGGGGGCCGGAGGAGAGACCCAGTACTTC	TRBJ2-5	.	.	TRBV12-3/TRBV12-4
CSARGGRKGQPQHF	TGCAGTGCTAGAGGCGGGAGGAAAGGCCAGCCCCAGCATTTT	TRBJ1-5	few	.	TRBV20-1
CASSVAGPPQETQYF	TGTGCCAGCAGCGTAGCGGGGCCCCCCCAAGAGACCCAGTACTTC	TRBJ2-5	many	.	TRBV9
CASRYMAGNTIYF	TGTGCCAGCAGGTACATGGCTGGAAACACCATATATTTT	TRBJ1-3	many	.	TRBV6-2/TRBV6-3
CASSGGWGVNTGELFF	TGTGCCAGCAGTGGCGGATGGGGGGTGAACACCGGGGAGCTGTTTTTT	TRBJ2-2	few	.	TRBV7-9
CSARPADRGPTEAFF	TGCAGTGCTAGGCCCGCGGACAGGGGGCCCACTGAAGCTTTCTTT	TRBJ1-1	many	TRBD1	TRBV20-1
CASSPPDTYGYTF	TGTGCCAGCTCACCACCGGACACCTATGGCTACACCTTC	TRBJ1-2	many	.	TRBV18
CASSGTSGYGEQYF	TGTGCCAGCAGTGGGACTAGCGGGTACGGAGAGCAGTACTTC	TRBJ2-7	.	TRBD2	TRBV2
CASSPSPGRVYGYTF	TGTGCCAGCAGCCCGTCCCCAGGGAGGGTCTATGGCTACACCTTC	TRBJ1-2	.	.	TRBV7-9
CAWSVNPETDTQYF	TGTGCCTGGAGCGTAAATCCAGAGACAGATACGCAGTATTTT	TRBJ2-3	many	.	TRBV30
CAISPGPGQGDYEQYF	TGTGCCATCAGCCCTGGTCCGGGACAGGGAGACTACGAGCAGTACTTC	TRBJ2-7	.	TRBD1	TRBV10-3
CASSLGDSPHEQYF	TGTGCCAGCAGCTTAGGAGATAGTCCCCACGAGCAGTACTTC	TRBJ2-7	.	.	TRBV7-6
CASSRKTGTGFGYTF	TGTGCCAGCAGCCGTAAAACCGGGACAGGGTTTGGCTACACCTTC	TRBJ1-2	.	TRBD1	TRBV7-8
CATSRGPAYGYTF	TGTGCCACCAGCAGAGGACCAGCCTATGGCTACACCTTC	TRBJ1-2	.	.	TRBV15
CASSLGLAGGPQETQYF	TGTGCCAGCAGCTTAGGACTAGCGGGAGGACCCCAAGAGACCCAGTACTTC	TRBJ2-5	.	TRBD2	TRBV7-2
CASSQAGRETQYF	TGTGCCAGCAGCCAAGCGGGCAGGGAGACCCAGTACTTC	TRBJ2-5	.	.	TRBV14
CATSDSGTGGQPQHF	TGTGCCACCAGTGACTCCGGGACAGGGGGCCAGCCCCAGCATTTT	TRBJ1-5	.	TRBD1	TRBV24-1
CASSVEGSDTQYF	TGTGCCAGCAGCGTAGAGGGGTCAGATACGCAGTATTTT	TRBJ2-3	.	.	TRBV9
CASGPGRVNTEAFF	TGTGCTAGTGGTCCTGGTCGGGTGAACACTGAAGCTTTCTTT	TRBJ1-1	many	.	TRBV12-5
CATSGRGGGHYEQYF	TGTGCCACCAGCGGGAGAGGGGGAGGTCACTACGAGCAGTACTTC	TRBJ2-7	.	.	TRBV15
CASSFMVGARTGELFF	TGCGCCAGCAGCTTCATGGTTGGGGCTAGAACCGGGGAGCTGTTTTTT	TRBJ2-2	.	.	TRBV5-1
CASSRKLAGGLDTQYF	TGTGCCAGCAGCCGAAAACTAGCGGGGGGCCTGGATACGCAGTATTTT	TRBJ2-3	.	TRBD2	TRBV7-2
CASSFSGGAAKNIQYF	TGTGCCAGCAGCTTTAGCGGGGGGGCGGCCAAAAACATTCAGTACTTC	TRBJ2-4	many	TRBD2	TRBV7-2
CASSSDQETQYF	TGTGCCAGTAGTTCGGACCAAGAGACCCAGTACTTC	TRBJ2-5	.	.	TRBV19
CASSPFEGVPPLHF	TGTGCCAGCAGCCCGTTCGAGGGGGTGCCACCCCTCCACTTT	TRBJ1-6	.	.	TRBV7-3
CASSLGVNTIYF	TGTGCCAGCAGCTTGGGGGTTAACACCATATATTTT	TRBJ1-3	.	.	TRBV5-5
CAISELAGGQIGF	TGTGCCATCAGTGAACTAGCGGGGGGCCAAATAGGCTTC	TRBJ2-5	.	TRBD2	TRBV10-3
CASSLVRGTGHF	TGTGCCAGCAGTTTAGTTAGAGGGACCGGTCATTTT	TRBJ1-5	.	.	TRBV12-3/TRBV12-4
CSARKGFADTQYF	TGCAGTGCTAGGAAGGGTTTCGCAGATACGCAGTATTTT	TRBJ2-3	many	.	TRBV20-1
CASSYSRQAYNSPLHF	TGTGCCAGCAGTTACTCTAGGCAGGCATATAATTCACCCCTCCACTTT	TRBJ1-6	.	.	TRBV6-6
CASSQLGTSSYNEQFF	TGCGCCAGCAGCCAACTCGGGACTAGCTCCTACAATGAGCAGTTCTTC	TRBJ2-1	many	TRBD2	TRBV5-1
CASSFYICSARDERSSYNSPLHF	.	TRBJ1-6	.	.	TRBV7-8
CASSLTQKRGYGYTF	TGTGCCAGCAGCTTAACGCAAAAGAGAGGCTATGGCTACACCTTC	TRBJ1-2	many	.	TRBV5-5
CASRGDIRGYTF	TGTGCCAGCAGAGGGGACATCAGGGGCTACACCTTC	TRBJ1-2	.	.	TRBV2
CASSLPGARAGYTF	TGTGCCAGCAGCTTACCGGGGGCTCGAGCGGGCTACACCTTC	TRBJ1-2	.	.	TRBV7-8
CASRNGAGGEGSPQHF	TGTGCCAGCAGAAACGGAGCGGGGGGCGAGGGATCACCCCAGCATTTT	TRBJ1-5	.	.	TRBV7-2
CASSRQGEGLEAFF	TGTGCCAGTAGTAGACAGGGAGAAGGTCTTGAAGCTTTCTTT	TRBJ1-1	once	TRBD1	TRBV19
CASGTNTGELFF	TGTGCCAGCGGTACGAACACCGGGGAGCTGTTTTTT	TRBJ2-2	.	.	TRBV7-6
CSGQLADYGYTF	TGCAGTGGACAACTTGCTGATTATGGCTACACCTTC	TRBJ1-2	.	.	TRBV20-1
CASSPGQGDVYNEQFF	TGTGCCAGCAGCCCGGGACAGGGGGATGTTTACAATGAGCAGTTCTTC	TRBJ2-1	many	TRBD1	TRBV11-3
CSASGDSDSLETQYF	TGCAGTGCTAGTGGGGACAGTGATTCTCTAGAGACCCAGTACTTC	TRBJ2-5	.	TRBD1	TRBV20-1
CASSSGTSGRHGELFF	TGTGCCAGCAGCTCAGGGACTAGCGGGAGACACGGGGAGCTGTTTTTT	TRBJ2-2	.	TRBD2	TRBV7-3
CSAKKPDSYGYTF	TGCAGTGCTAAAAAACCGGACAGCTATGGCTACACCTTC	TRBJ1-2	.	.	TRBV20-1